These T cell receptor beta chains were read from a single sample in a study of breast tumors, draining lymph nodes, adjacent tissues. TCRdb reprocessed the multiplex PCR reads via MiXCR and lists one record per CDR3 protein. This table holds about 20,000 distinct CDR3 sequences, approximately 33% found once. The sequenced material came from breast tumor tissue. These receptors originate from a female donor with breast cancer. Some clones in this sample may be carry-over from other donors' samples. Both conserved end residues are part of each CDR3. D genes are given only for firm matches. The size of a clone is reported for some rows only, either as once, few or many, or as a class for expanded clones.

abundance	v_gene	d_gene	j_gene	CDR3nt	CDR3aa
many	TRBV6-4	-	TRBJ2-1	TGTGCCAGCAGTGACAATCCAGGCAGCTACAATGAGCAGTTCTTC	CASSDNPGSYNEQFF
-	TRBV29-1	TRBD2	TRBJ2-1	TGCAGCCTGGGACTAGCGGGAGGGCCAAGGGTTGAGCAGTTCTTC	CSLGLAGGPRVEQFF
-	TRBV7-9	-	TRBJ2-7	TGTGCCGGCAGCCAGACTGGGGGGATCTACGAGCAGTACTTC	CAGSQTGGIYEQYF
once	TRBV2	-	TRBJ2-2	TGTGCCAGCACTGCGCAGTTACTTCTAACCGGGGAGCTGTTTTTT	CASTAQLLLTGELFF
-	TRBV7-8	TRBD2	TRBJ2-2	TGTGCCAGCAGTCTAGCGGGGCCACCTAGAGGGGAGCTGTTTTTT	CASSLAGPPRGELFF
many	TRBV10-3	TRBD1	TRBJ2-5	TGTGCCATCAGTCGAGACCCACCAGGGACAGGCCAAGAGACCCAGTACTTC	CAISRDPPGTGQETQYF
-	TRBV7-7	-	TRBJ2-7	TGTGCCAGCAGCTTAACACCAAGCTACGAGCAGTGCTTC	CASSLTPSYEQCF
many	TRBV10-3	TRBD1	TRBJ1-6	TGTGCCATCAGTGAGAGTGCGGGACAGGATAATTCACCCCTCCACTTT	CAISESAGQDNSPLHF
large	TRBV20-1	TRBD1	TRBJ1-2	TGCGGTACCGGGACAGCTAACTATGGCTACACCTTC	CGTGTANYGYTF
-	TRBV14	TRBD2	TRBJ2-3	TGTGCCAGCAGCCTCGCGGGAGAGACAGATACGCAGTATTTT	CASSLAGETDTQYF
-	TRBV5-5	-	TRBJ1-5	TGTGCCAGCAGCCCGGACAGTCAGCCCCAGCATTTT	CASSPDSQPQHF
-	TRBV12-3/TRBV12-4	TRBD2	TRBJ2-7	TGTGCCAGCAGTTTAAGGACTAGCGGGAGAGGGTACTTC	CASSLRTSGRGYF
many	TRBV6-5	-	TRBJ2-5	TGTGCCAGCAGTTCTCCGGGTGAGACCCAGTACTTC	CASSSPGETQYF
many	TRBV29-1	-	TRBJ1-2	TGCAGCGTATCGGGGGCGGATGGCTACACCTTC	CSVSGADGYTF
-	TRBV7-2	-	TRBJ2-3	TGTGCCAGCAGCCCCCAGGGATCCACAGATACGCAGTATTTT	CASSPQGSTDTQYF
-	TRBV7-3	TRBD1	TRBJ1-1	TGTGCCAGCAGCAAACGGACAGGGGGAGAAACTGAAGCTTTCTTT	CASSKRTGGETEAFF
many	TRBV6-5	-	TRBJ2-6	TGTGCCAGCAGTTCGGCTTTCGGCTCTGGGGCCAACGTCCTGACTTTC	CASSSAFGSGANVLTF
many	TRBV7-2	TRBD2	TRBJ2-2	TGTGCCAGCAGCTTAAGACACCGGACTAGCGGGAGGGTGAACACCGGGGAGCTGTTTTTT	CASSLRHRTSGRVNTGELFF
many	TRBV6-5	TRBD1	TRBJ1-5	TGTGCCAGCAGTTACTCGAGTAGACAGGGCCGTCAGCCCCAGCATTTT	CASSYSSRQGRQPQHF
medium-sized	TRBV7-3	TRBD2	TRBJ2-1	TGTGCCAGCAGCCCAGCCGGGACTAGCGGAGAGCAGTTCTTC	CASSPAGTSGEQFF
many	TRBV20-1	-	TRBJ2-1	TGCAGTGCTAGACCGGGCGGTGGCCGGCAGTTCTTC	CSARPGGGRQFF
-	TRBV4-3	-	TRBJ2-3	TGCGCCAGCAGCCGAGGGCAGGGGAGGTATACGCAGTATTTT	CASSRGQGRYTQYF
-	TRBV20-1	TRBD1	TRBJ1-1	TGCAGTGCTAGGATCGACAGGGATTGGGCTTTCTTT	CSARIDRDWAFF
many	TRBV19	TRBD1	TRBJ2-2	TGTGCCAGTCGACAGGGGCTGAACACCGGGGAGCTGTTTTTT	CASRQGLNTGELFF